The following is a T cell receptor beta chain sequence with its context. Its antigen is not identified. CD45RO+ cells went into CD8 memory alongside CCR7-negative CD45RA+ TemRA cells. It was across several immunoSEQ plates that each subset's genomic DNA was evenly split. The repertoire was sequenced with immunoSEQ multiplex PCR; TCRdb's copy has only in-frame clones and lacks some. Of about 110,000 clones listed, roughly 70% are singletons. This specimen comes from a study of shared clonotypes between healthy human individuals. Study-wide results and limits: All-four-donor shared clonotypes had higher generation probabilities than non-shared clonotypes did.

Sequenced material: memory CD8+ T cells sorted from blood. Subset specified: CD45RO+ cells pooled with CCR7-negative TemRA cells. The clonotype comes from a woman aged 25 to 39 in good health.

CDR3 sequence (DNA): TGCAGTGCTAGCCGATTTGATGAGCAGTTCTTC. This encodes CSASRFDEQFF. The chain joins TRBV20-1 to TRBJ2-1, with D hard to call. Trimming stripped 3 bases from V and 8 bases from J, with 8 bases between. The CDR3 consists of 11 residues. Germline loops: CDR1 DFQATT, CDR2 SNEGSKA (reference sequence).